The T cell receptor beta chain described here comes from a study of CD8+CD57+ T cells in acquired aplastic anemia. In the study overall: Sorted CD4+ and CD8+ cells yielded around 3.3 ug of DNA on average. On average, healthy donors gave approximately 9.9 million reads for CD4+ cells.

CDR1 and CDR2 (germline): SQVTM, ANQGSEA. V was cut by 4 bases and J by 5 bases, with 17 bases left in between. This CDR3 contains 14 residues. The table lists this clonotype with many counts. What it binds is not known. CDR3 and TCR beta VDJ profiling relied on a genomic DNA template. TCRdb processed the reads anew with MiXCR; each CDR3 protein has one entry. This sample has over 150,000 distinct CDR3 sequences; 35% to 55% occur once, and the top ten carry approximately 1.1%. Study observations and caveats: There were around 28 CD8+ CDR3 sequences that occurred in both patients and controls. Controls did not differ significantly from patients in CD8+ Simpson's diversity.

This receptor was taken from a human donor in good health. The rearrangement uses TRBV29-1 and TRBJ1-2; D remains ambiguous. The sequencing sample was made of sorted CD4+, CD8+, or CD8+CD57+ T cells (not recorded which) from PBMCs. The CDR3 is CSVVPSQGGYGYTF. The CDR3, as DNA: TGCAGCGTTGTCCCCAGTCAAGGCGGTTATGGCTACACCTTC.